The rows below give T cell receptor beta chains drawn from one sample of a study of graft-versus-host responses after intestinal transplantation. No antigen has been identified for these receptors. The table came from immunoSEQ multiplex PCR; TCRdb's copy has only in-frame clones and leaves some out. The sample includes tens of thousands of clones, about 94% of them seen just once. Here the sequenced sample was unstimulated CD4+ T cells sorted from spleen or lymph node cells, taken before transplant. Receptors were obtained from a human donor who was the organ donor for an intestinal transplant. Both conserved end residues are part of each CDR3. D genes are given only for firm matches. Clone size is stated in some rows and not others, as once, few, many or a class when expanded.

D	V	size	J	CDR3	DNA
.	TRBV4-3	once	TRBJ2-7	CASSQVGAGAYEQYF	TGCGCCAGCAGCCAAGTCGGGGCAGGGGCCTACGAGCAGTACTTC
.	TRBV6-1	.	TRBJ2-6	CASIFSGANVLTF	TGTGCCAGCATCTTCTCTGGGGCCAACGTCCTGACTTTC
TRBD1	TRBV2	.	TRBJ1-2	CASSDRGSNYGYTF	TGTGCCAGCAGTGACAGGGGGAGTAACTATGGCTACACCTTC
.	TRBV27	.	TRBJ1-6	CANSQSLAPLHF	TGTGCCAACAGTCAGTCCCTCGCGCCCCTCCACTTT
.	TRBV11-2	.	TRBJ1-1	CASSLEGAYTEAFF	TGTGCCAGCAGCTTAGAGGGGGCCTACACTGAAGCTTTCTTT
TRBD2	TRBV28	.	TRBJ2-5	CASRSGGADTQYF	TGTGCCAGCAGGAGCGGGGGGGCCGACACCCAGTACTTC
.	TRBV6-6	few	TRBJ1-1	CASSRMNTEAFF	TGTGCCAGCAGTCGGATGAACACTGAAGCTTTCTTT
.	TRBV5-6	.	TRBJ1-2	CASSLVEYGYTF	TGTGCCAGCAGCTTGGTCGAGTATGGCTACACCTTC
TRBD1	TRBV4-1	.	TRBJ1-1	CASSRAAGRFSDRDTEAFF	TGCGCCAGCAGCCGGGCGGCGGGGAGGTTCTCGGACAGGGACACTGAAGCTTTCTTT
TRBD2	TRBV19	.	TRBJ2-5	CASSIGETSGGATETQYF	TGTGCCAGTAGTATTGGCGAGACTAGCGGGGGGGCAACAGAGACCCAGTACTTC
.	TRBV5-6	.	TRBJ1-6	CASSFRQNNNSPLHF	TGTGCCAGCAGCTTTCGACAGAATAATAATTCACCCCTCCACTTT
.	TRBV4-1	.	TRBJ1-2	CASSQMTGHYGYTF	TGCGCCAGCAGCCAGATGACAGGTCACTATGGCTACACCTTC
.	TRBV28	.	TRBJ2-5	CASSLFARPPQYF	TGTGCCAGCAGTTTATTTGCCCGGCCCCCCCAGTACTTC